The T cell receptor beta chain under discussion was sequenced for a study of neurological immune-mediated disorders. Whole-study results and caveats: CDR3 amino acid sequences of expanded clones were not shared across subjects, a result suggesting private repertoires in all groups.

A single run covered 15-18 subjects with over 190 million TCR-beta sequences. TCRdb passed the 5' RACE reads through MiXCR, listing each CDR3 protein once. Of 30,000 to 45,000 distinct CDR3 sequences listed, more than 9% are singletons. Per germline, CDR1 MNHEY and CDR2 SMNVEV (reference sequence). V lost 3 bases and J lost 7, with 14 bases in between. The CDR3 has 14 residues. This clonotype has ten or more counts. What it binds is not known. This TCR came from a woman aged 30 to 39 with HTLV-1-associated myelopathy (HAM/TSP). The chain combines TRBV27 with TRBJ2-3; D perhaps matches TRBD2 (7 bases). Sequencing was carried out using CD4+ T cells from blood. The CDR3 nucleotides read TGTGCCAGCAGTTTGGGTGGGGGGGCCAATACGCAGTATTTT. It specifies CASSLGGGANTQYF.